What follows are 7 T cell receptor beta chains derived from one specimen sequenced in a study of T cell changes during pregnancy in multiple sclerosis. The protocol was immunoSEQ multiplex PCR, while the TCRdb copy is restricted to in-frame clones and leaves out a portion. The sample has fewer than 60,000 clones, about nine tenths seen once. Sequencing was performed on peripheral blood, taken in the second trimester of pregnancy. These receptors were obtained from a female donor with multiple sclerosis, enrolled in a pregnancy study.

The J gene is TRBJ1-6, the V gene TRBV18, with a weak D call TRBD1 (6 bases). Germline CDR1 and CDR2: KGHSH and LQKENI. CDR3 length equals 17 residues. V shed 3 bases and J shed 10 bases, with 22 bases lying between them. The CDR3 loop is CASSPIQGFESGSPLHF. CDR3 nucleotides: TGTGCCAGCTCACCTATTCAGGGGTTTGAGTCCGGGTCACCCCTCCACTTT.

This chain joins TRBV5-1 and TRBJ1-1; D is undetermined. V lost 0 bases and J 1 base, leaving 7 bases between the germline ends. CDR1 is SGHRS, CDR2 YFSETQ, per germline. The CDR3 extends over 14 amino acids. CDR3 coding DNA: TGCGCCAGCAGCTTGGCGGCAGGGAACACTGAAGCTTTCTTT. Protein sequence: CASSLAAGNTEAFF. The full variable domain, with the rest looked up from reference TRBV5-1 and TRBJ1-1, is KAGVTQTPRYLIKTRGQQVTLSCSPISGHRSVSWYQQTPGQGLQFLFEYFSETQRNKGNFPGRFSGRQFSNSRSEMNVSTLELGDSALYLCASSLAAGNTEAFFGQGTRLTVV.

This sequence joins TRBV7-9 and TRBJ2-7, with a possible D match to TRBD1 (5 bases). V was shortened by 8 bases and J by 3 bases, with 14 bases between the two germline ends. The CDR3 contains 13 residues. Germline V gene lookup returns CDR1 SEHNR and CDR2 FQNEAQ (reference sequence). This chain's CDR3 is CASGAQGLYEQYF. As DNA, the CDR3 is TGTGCCAGCGGGGCGCAGGGTCTCTACGAGCAGTACTTC.

This sequence joins TRBV6-1 and TRBJ2-3; tentatively, D is TRBD2 (6 bases). The germline V and J ends were trimmed by 1 base and 0 bases, with 8 bases remaining between them. This CDR3 spans 15 amino acids. Germline V CDR1 and CDR2: MNHNS, SASEGT. The CDR3 nucleotides are TGTGCCAGCAGTGAAGAGGAGGGAAGCACAGATACGCAGTATTTT. The encoded protein is CASSEEEGSTDTQYF.

V usage is TRBV11-2 and J usage is TRBJ1-1; TRBD1 aligns across 7 bases. Germline V gene data show CDR1 as SGHAT and CDR2 as FQNNGV. The CDR3 consists of 13 residues. J lost 8 bases, V lost 4 bases, and 7 bases had no gene match. The CDR3 region has the DNA TGTGCCAGCAGCTCAGACAGGGATTTGGAAGCTTTCTTT. Translation gives CASSSDRDLEAFF.

This chain links TRBV4-3 with TRBJ2-2, with D possibly TRBD1 on 6 matching bases. CDR1 LGHNA and CDR2 YSLEER come from the germline V gene. The CDR3 sequence is 17 residues long. V was trimmed by 0 bases and J by 4 bases, leaving 15 bases between them. As DNA, the CDR3 is TGCGCCAGCAGCCAAGATCGAACGTTCAGGGGCACCGGGGAGCTGTTTTTT. Protein product: CASSQDRTFRGTGELFF.

The chain carries TRBV9 and TRBJ1-1; perhaps TRBD1 as D (5 bases). V was trimmed by 4 bases and J by 3 bases, leaving 10 bases between them. The CDR3 has 13 residues. Germline V gives CDR1 SGDLS, CDR2 YYNGEE. The CDR3 DNA reads TGTGCCAGCAGCCCACAGGTGCACACTGAAGCTTTCTTT. Its protein product is CASSPQVHTEAFF.